This T cell receptor (beta chain) emerged from a study of beta chain features in type 1 diabetes. Study-wide results and caveats: The study found that naive, central memory and Treg TCRB repertoires appeared more similar in patients than in healthy donors.

As every portion of the isolated RNA was reverse transcribed, the sequencing read expressed TCRB transcripts. Repertoires were generated with immunoSEQ multiplex PCR, while TCRdb's copy carries only in-frame clones and drops some. The table records hundreds of thousands of clones, 15% to 20% of them present only once. To note about this clone: Its antigen is currently unknown. At one boundary the junction diverges from the germline segment, which might be a read error. The same CDR3 arises from other DNA sequences in this sample as well.

Sequencing was done on a sample of naive CD4+ T cells from blood. This TCR came from a woman aged 18-35 years in good health.

CDR3 loop: CASSVLGDTEAFF. CDR3 nucleotide sequence: TGTGCTAGCAGCGTTCTGGGGGACACTGAAGCTTTCTTT. The rearrangement uses TRBV9 and TRBJ1-1; TRBD1 is a possible D gene (5 bases). The CDR3 is made up of 13 amino acids. The germline V gene has CDR1 SGDLS and CDR2 YYNGEE.